This entry describes one T cell receptor beta chain. Data came from immunoSEQ multiplex PCR; TCRdb stores just in-frame clones and leaves some out. Among more than 90,000 clones listed, about nine tenths were seen once. The data originate from a study of siplizumab effects on memory and regulatory T cells. The CDR3 loop spans 13 amino acids. Germline-derived CDR1 and CDR2 are MNHNS and SASEGT. Trimming shortened V by 4 bases and J by 5 bases, and 11 bases separated the two germline ends. The chain couples TRBV6-1 to TRBJ2-5; D ambiguous. Input material: non-Treg CD4+ T cells sorted from blood. The clonotype was recovered from a human donor in good health. The chain's CDR3 is CASSVTRWETQYF. In DNA, the CDR3 is TGTGCCAGCAGTGTTACACGGTGGGAGACCCAGTACTTC.